This paragraph covers one TCR beta chain sequence. Its antigen remains unidentified. TCRdb ran MiXCR on the 5' RACE reads and lists one entry per CDR3 protein. This sample has about 310,000 distinct CDR3 sequences, with around 4% found just once. The source of the sample is a study of T cells after yellow fever vaccination. The overall study: Fractions containing few cells were prepared with SMART-Seq v4 Ultra Low Input. Overall study findings and caveats: A large majority of primary-vaccination clones showed up again after the booster (approximately 95% CD4, around 85% CD8).

The germline gives CDR1 LGHNA, CDR2 YNFKEQ. There are 12 residues in the CDR3. The germline V and J ends were trimmed by 5 bases and 4 bases, with 8 bases remaining between them. This TCR derives from a man younger than 35 who received the YFV17D yellow fever vaccine. This chain links TRBV4-2 with TRBJ1-2; D is uncertain. Here the sequenced sample was PBMCs, taken on the day of the yellow fever booster vaccination. CDR3 DNA: TGTGCCAGCAGCGATCGGAGCTATGGCTACACCTTC. Amino acid sequence: CASSDRSYGYTF.